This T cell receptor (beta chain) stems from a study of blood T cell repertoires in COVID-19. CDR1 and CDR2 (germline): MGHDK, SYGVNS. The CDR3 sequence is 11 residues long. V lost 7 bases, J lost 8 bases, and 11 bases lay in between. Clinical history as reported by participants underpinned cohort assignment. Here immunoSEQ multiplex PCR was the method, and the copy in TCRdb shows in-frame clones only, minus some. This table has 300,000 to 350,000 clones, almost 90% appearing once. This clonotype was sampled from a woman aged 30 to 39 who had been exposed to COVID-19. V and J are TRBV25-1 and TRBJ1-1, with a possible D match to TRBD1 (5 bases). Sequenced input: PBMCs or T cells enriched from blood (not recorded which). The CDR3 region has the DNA TGTGCCAGCAAGGTATCAGGGGAAGCTTTCTTT. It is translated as CASKVSGEAFF. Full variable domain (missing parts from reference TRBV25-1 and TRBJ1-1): EADIYQTPRYLVIGTGKKITLECSQTMGHDKMYWYQQDPGMELHLIHYSYGVNSTEKGDLSSESTVSRIRTEHFPLTLESARPSHTSQYLCASKVSGEAFFGQGTRLTVV.